This entry concerns a single TCR beta chain. Described time point: sample taken at primary tumor resection. The input material, whole RNA from tumor, nontumor lung or frozen PBMC, was sequenced unsorted. This entry belongs to a study of spatial heterogeneity in lung cancer. CDR3 length: 15 residues. Germline CDR1 and CDR2: ENHRY and SYGVKD. V shed 4 bases and J shed 5 bases, with 17 bases lying between them. TCRdb recomputed calls from the 5' RACE reads with MiXCR, one row per CDR3 protein. The data contain 77,000 or so distinct CDR3 sequences, 15% to 25% of them singletons. Sequences were derived from PBMCs, sampled at surgery. The chain joins TRBV10-3 to TRBJ2-5; D perhaps matches TRBD2 (5 bases). The receptor comes from a male donor with early-stage non-small cell lung cancer. CDR3: CAISAYSGIEETQYF. DNA of the CDR3: TGTGCCATCAGTGCCTACTCGGGGATCGAGGAGACCCAGTACTTC.